This T cell receptor (beta chain) was sequenced during a study of human T cells and chemical hapten exposure. About the research overall: In the sensitization step, 2% DPC was placed on approximately 2 cm by approximately 2 cm of upper inner arm skin.

TCRdb called the RACE reads again in MiXCR, with one record for every CDR3 protein. The data hold 95,000 to 150,000 distinct CDR3 sequences, with over 9% observed a single time. Study findings and constraints: Positive correlation was observed between PT1 expanded TCR counts and patch test score. Controls had significantly fewer large CDR3 similarity clusters than were formed by expanded TCRs.

Time point meaning: patch test 3, about 24 weeks after DPC sensitization. The treatment is: therapeutic diphenylcyclopropenone sensitization with weekly scalp DPC. The CDR3 runs 17 residues. Trimming removed 5 bases from V and 2 bases from J; junction bases left unmatched: 10. Germline CDR1 reads SGHTA; CDR2 reads FQGNSA. This clonotype was seen repeatedly, ten times or more. What it binds is not known. The chain combines TRBV7-2 with TRBJ2-7, with 12 bases identical to TRBD1. The source material was whole blood, sampled in connection with sensitization to the hapten diphenylcyclopropenone (DPC). The receptor was isolated from a woman between 45 and 60 years old with alopecia areata. Some clones in this sample may be carry-over from other donors' samples. The CDR3 region is CASSLGTGGVRAYEQYF. The CDR3 bases are TGTGCCAGCAGCCTGGGGACAGGGGGCGTTCGCGCCTACGAGCAGTACTTC.